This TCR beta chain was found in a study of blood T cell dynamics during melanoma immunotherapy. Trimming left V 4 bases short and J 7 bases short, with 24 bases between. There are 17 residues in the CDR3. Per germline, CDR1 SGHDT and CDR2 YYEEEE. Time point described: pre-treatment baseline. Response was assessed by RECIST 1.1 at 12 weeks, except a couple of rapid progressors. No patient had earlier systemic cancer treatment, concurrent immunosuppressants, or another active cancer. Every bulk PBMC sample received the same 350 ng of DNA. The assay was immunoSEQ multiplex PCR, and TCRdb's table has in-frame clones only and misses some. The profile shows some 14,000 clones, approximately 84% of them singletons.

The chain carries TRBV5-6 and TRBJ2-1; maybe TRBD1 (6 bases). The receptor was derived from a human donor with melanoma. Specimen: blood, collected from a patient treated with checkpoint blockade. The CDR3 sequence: CASSPITGNRHLNEQFF. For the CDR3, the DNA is TGTGCCAGCAGCCCTATAACAGGGAACCGTCATTTGAATGAGCAGTTCTTC. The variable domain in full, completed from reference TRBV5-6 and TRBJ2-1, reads DAGVTQSPTHLIKTRGQQVTLRCSPKSGHDTVSWYQQALGQGPQFIFQYYEEEERQRGNFPDRFSGHQFPNYSSELNVNALLLGDSALYLCASSPITGNRHLNEQFFGPGTRLTVL.